This entry describes one T cell receptor beta chain. Its antigen is as yet unknown. The data are from a study of cytomegalovirus exposure and HLA in healthy donors. Study conclusions and caveats: The study put 150 to 200 TCR beta chains on its list as cytomegalovirus-associated.

CDR1 SGDLS and CDR2 YYNGEE come from the germline V gene. CDR3 length: 16 amino acids. V lost 0 bases and J 5 bases, leaving 12 bases between the germline ends. Using immunoSEQ multiplex PCR, the repertoire was profiled, and TCRdb retains in-frame clones only, with some absent. Of around 350,000 clones detected, about nine tenths appear once; the ten largest clones hold around 0.8%. V usage is TRBV9 and J usage is TRBJ1-6; D possibly corresponds to TRBD1 (6 bases). The origin of this receptor is a woman aged 18-35 years in good health and CMV-seronegative. Material: PBMCs. CDR3 sequence reads: CASSVAPTGNNSPLHF. The CDR3, as DNA: TGTGCCAGCAGCGTAGCCCCAACAGGGAATAATTCACCCCTCCACTTT.